This TCR beta chain was identified during a study of T cells in narcolepsy. Findings of the study overall: Blood of same and different patients, but not healthy controls, reportedly held recurring autoreactive clonotypes.

Notes on this clone: Its cognate antigen is unknown.

Here immunoSEQ multiplex PCR was the method, and the copy in TCRdb shows in-frame clones only, minus some. The data show around 22,000 clones, about 86% seen once. Germline V lookup: CDR1 SGHTS, CDR2 YDEGEE. Trimming cost V 2 bases and J 4 bases, with 15 bases left between them. This CDR3 has 15 residues. The rearrangement uses TRBV5-8 and TRBJ2-5; D may be TRBD1 (5 bases). This sequence was found in a human donor in good health. The specimen was memory (CD45RA-) CD4+ T cells from blood. The CDR3 loop is CASSLRGAGRETQYF. The CDR3 bases are TGTGCCAGCAGCTTAAGGGGCGCAGGGCGAGAGACCCAGTACTTC.